Listed here are 30 T cell receptor beta chains from one sample, sequenced in a study of blood T cell repertoires in COVID-19. This table comes from immunoSEQ multiplex PCR, and its TCRdb copy is limited to in-frame clones, with some not included. The table records some 110,000 clones, approximately 80% of them present only once. The sequencing input was peripheral blood. Receptor source: a woman in her sixties or seventies with acute or convalescent COVID-19.

The chain joins TRBV7-5 to TRBJ1-5; the table's D call of TRBD1 was not tested on the DNA. TRBV7-5 is a known pseudogene. This CDR3 region has 15 residues. CDR3 nucleotide sequence: TGTGTCAGAAGGCCCCTTCAGGGTTGCAATCAGCCCCAGCATTTT. Amino acids: CVRRPLQGCNQPQHF.

This chain uses TRBV3-1 (or the pseudogene TRBV3-2) with TRBJ1-2; D may be TRBD1 (5 bases). The CDR3 runs 13 residues. V was clipped by 1 base and J by 9 bases, with 12 bases between them. The germline V gene encodes CDR1 LGHDT and CDR2 YNNKEL (reference sequence). This chain's CDR3 is CASSQAQGVSYTF. For the CDR3, the DNA is TGTGCCAGCAGCCAAGCGCAAGGGGTGAGCTACACCTTC.

The gene calls are TRBV2 and TRBJ2-1; maybe TRBD2 (5 bases). The V end lost 6 bases, the J end lost 12 bases, and 12 bases lay between the germline ends. The CDR3 is made up of 11 amino acids. From germline, CDR1 is SNHLY and CDR2 FYNNEI. The CDR3 sequence: CASRGRAGQFF. Here the CDR3 DNA reads TGTGCCAGCAGAGGTCGGGCGGGGCAGTTCTTC.

The CDR3 sequence is CASSLGLPSGANVLTF. The CDR3 coding sequence is TGTGCCAGCAGCCTAGGGCTCCCCTCTGGGGCCAACGTCCTGACTTTC. The gene calls are TRBV7-8 and TRBJ2-6; D is uncertain. The germline V gene encodes CDR1 SGHVS and CDR2 FQNEAQ. CDR3 length: 16 amino acids. V was clipped by 5 bases and J by 0 bases, with 11 bases between them.

The V call is TRBV6-5, the J call TRBJ2-3; D possibly corresponds to TRBD1 (5 bases). V shed 7 bases and J shed 4 bases, with 18 bases lying between them. CDR3 length: 15 amino acids. Germline V gives CDR1 MNHEY, CDR2 SVGAGI. CDR3 region: CASTESGLGPDTQYF. CDR3 nucleotides: TGTGCCAGCACCGAGTCAGGGTTGGGGCCAGATACGCAGTATTTT.

This sequence joins TRBV19 and TRBJ1-5; the D gene is possibly TRBD1 (6 bases). The germline V and J ends were trimmed by 3 bases and 2 bases, with 8 bases remaining between them. CDR1 LNHDA and CDR2 SQIVND come from the germline V gene (reference sequence). This CDR3 has 14 residues. The CDR3 bases are TGTGCCAGTAGTATGTACAGGGGCAATCAGCCCCAGCATTTT. Translating it yields CASSMYRGNQPQHF.

The chain employs TRBV9 and TRBJ1-3; a possible D gene is TRBD1 (5 bases). The CDR3 has 15 amino acids. CDR1 is SGDLS and CDR2 is YYNGEE in the germline V gene. V shed 0 bases and J shed 4 bases, with 11 bases lying between them. The DNA of the CDR3 is TGTGCCAGCAGCGTAGCTGGGGCGCCGGGAAACACCATATATTTT. Translation gives CASSVAGAPGNTIYF.

For this clone: Other DNA sequences from this sample encode an identical CDR3 as well. The chain couples TRBV9 to TRBJ2-5, with D perhaps matching TRBD1 (5 bases). This CDR3 is 14 amino acids long. Trimming removed 0 bases at V and 1 base at J, with 7 bases between. Germline CDR1 reads SGDLS; CDR2 reads YYNGEE. CDR3 sequence (DNA): TGTGCCAGCAGCGTAGGGCAGGGCCAAGAGACCCAGTACTTC. Its protein is CASSVGQGQETQYF.

The chain employs TRBV28 and TRBJ2-7; perhaps TRBD1 as D (5 bases). The CDR3 runs to 13 residues. The germline V and J ends were trimmed by 2 bases and 4 bases, with 9 bases remaining between them. CDR1 and CDR2 from the germline V gene are MDHEN and SYDVKM. CDR3 region: CASSLGAWYEQYF. For the CDR3, the DNA is TGTGCCAGCAGTTTAGGGGCCTGGTACGAGCAGTACTTC.

The rearrangement uses TRBV2 and TRBJ2-3; 10 nucleotides match TRBD2. V dropped 7 bases and J dropped 3; count of bases not matched to a gene: 10. Per the germline V gene, CDR1 is SNHLY and CDR2 is FYNNEI. The CDR3 consists of 16 residues. Here the CDR3 DNA reads TGTGCCAGCATTAGGACTAGCGGAAGGCTTACAGATACGCAGTATTTT. It is translated as CASIRTSGRLTDTQYF.

This rearrangement joins TRBV11-2 to TRBJ1-3; perhaps TRBD1 as D (5 bases). With 5 bases removed from V and 4 bases from J, the gap between germline ends came to 18 bases. Germline V gives CDR1 SGHAT, CDR2 FQNNGV. The CDR3 has 16 residues. For the CDR3, the DNA is TGTGCCAGCAGCCCCCTATCAGGGAAATACGGAAACACCATATATTTT. Residues: CASSPLSGKYGNTIYF.

This chain links TRBV24-1 with TRBJ2-3, with a tentative D call TRBD2 (5 bases). V lost 2 bases and J 11 bases, leaving 13 bases between the germline ends. CDR1 is KGHDR and CDR2 is SFDVKD in the germline V gene. This CDR3 is built from 13 residues. As DNA, the CDR3 is TGTGCCACCAGTGATTCGTCGGCGGACTGGCAGTATTTT. This translates into CATSDSSADWQYF.

This rearrangement joins TRBV9 to TRBJ2-3; 7 bases line up with TRBD1. This CDR3 spans 15 amino acids. Trimming removed 2 bases from V and 6 bases from J; junction bases left unmatched: 9. Germline V lookup: CDR1 SGDLS, CDR2 YYNGEE. The CDR3 DNA sequence: TGTGCCAGCAGCGTCACCAGGGGGTCCGGGGATACGCAGTATTTT. Protein sequence: CASSVTRGSGDTQYF.

The chain couples TRBV19 to TRBJ2-3, with D maybe TRBD1 (6 bases). With 5 bases removed from V and 0 bases from J, the gap between germline ends came to 15 bases. Germline V gene data show CDR1 as LNHDA and CDR2 as SQIVND (reference sequence). The CDR3 is made up of 16 amino acids. CDR3 region: CASSSRGQGSTDTQYF. The CDR3 coding sequence is TGTGCCAGTAGTTCCCGGGGCCAGGGGAGCACAGATACGCAGTATTTT.

This rearrangement joins TRBV5-1 to TRBJ2-7; tentatively, D is TRBD2 (8 bases). Trimming took 4 bases from V and 3 from J, leaving 20 bases between them. The CDR3 contains 16 residues. Germline V gene data show CDR1 as SGHRS and CDR2 as YFSETQ. The CDR3 DNA is TGCGCCAGCAGCCCTGGGGCGGGGGGACAGCTCTACGAGCAGTACTTC. Protein: CASSPGAGGQLYEQYF.

This clone has just a few counts. V and J are TRBV7-2 and TRBJ1-1; D is unclear. CDR3 size: 11 residues. Germline-derived CDR1 and CDR2 are SGHTA and FQGNSA. V was pared by 5 bases and J by 5 bases, with 6 bases between. CDR3 sequence (DNA): TGTGCCAGCAGCCCCCAAACTGAAGCTTTCTTT. Its translation: CASSPQTEAFF.

J is TRBJ2-2 and V is TRBV4-3; 10 bases agree with TRBD1. CDR3 length: 19 residues. The junction had 12 bases not matched to a gene; V was cut back by 5 bases and J by 0 bases. The germline V gene encodes CDR1 LGHNA and CDR2 YSLEER. CDR3 sequence reads: CASSAGTGAQFANTGELFF. The CDR3, as DNA: TGCGCCAGCAGCGCCGGGACAGGGGCCCAGTTCGCGAACACCGGGGAGCTGTTTTTT.

The chain joins TRBV5-6 to TRBJ1-2; possibly TRBD1 for D (6 bases). From germline, CDR1 is SGHDT and CDR2 YYEEEE. The V and J ends lost 4 bases and 8 bases respectively, with 15 bases between them. This CDR3 has 13 residues. As DNA, the CDR3 is TGTGCCAGCAGCGTCCTGGGGGCGCCCGGCTACACCTTC. Translation gives CASSVLGAPGYTF.

This clone was seen more than once but under ten times. V usage is TRBV7-2 and J usage is TRBJ2-1; TRBD2 aligns across 8 bases. The CDR3 extends over 13 amino acids. J was trimmed by 10 bases and V by 5 bases; bases with no gene match: 7. CDR1 is SGHTA and CDR2 is FQGNSA in the germline V gene. The DNA for the CDR3 is TGTGCCAGCAGCCGGGGGGGCCGGGGAGAGCAGTTCTTC. Translating it yields CASSRGGRGEQFF. The full variable domain, its missing parts supplied by reference TRBV7-2 and TRBJ2-1, is GAGVSQSPSNKVTEKGKDVELRCDPISGHTALYWYRQSLGQGLEFLIYFQGNSAPDKSGLPSDRFSAERTGGSVSTLTIQRTQQEDSAVYLCASSRGGRGEQFFGPGTRLTVL.

This clone was detected only a few times. The rearrangement links TRBV11-2 to TRBJ2-3; D not certain. Per the germline V gene, CDR1 is SGHAT and CDR2 is FQNNGV. This CDR3 region has 14 residues. V gave up 0 bases and J gave up 1 base, with 5 bases separating them. The CDR3 loop is CASSLDIGTDTQYF. DNA for the CDR3: TGTGCCAGCAGCTTAGATATAGGCACAGATACGCAGTATTTT.

The gene calls are TRBV6-5 and TRBJ2-5; 7 bases line up with TRBD2. The CDR3 covers 14 residues. Looked up from germline, CDR1 is MNHEY and CDR2 is SVGAGI. J was trimmed by 2 bases and V by 6 bases; bases with no gene match: 6. Here the CDR3 DNA reads TGTGCCAGCAGCGTGGGAGGGCCTCAAGAGACCCAGTACTTC. This gives the protein CASSVGGPQETQYF.

The chain combines TRBV19 with TRBJ1-5; 8 bases line up with TRBD1. CDR3 length equals 14 residues. CDR1 and CDR2 from the germline V gene are LNHDA and SQIVND (reference sequence). V gave up 4 bases and J gave up 7 bases; unmatched junction bases: 6. CDR3 sequence (DNA): TGTGCCAGTAGTAGTCAGGGGGCCGGGCAGCCCCAGCATTTT. This translates into CASSSQGAGQPQHF. Based on the CDR3 plus reference TRBV19 and TRBJ1-5, the full variable domain is DGGITQSPKYLFRKEGQNVTLSCEQNLNHDAMYWYRQDPGQGLRLIYYSQIVNDFQKGDIAEGYSVSREKKESFPLTVTSAQKNPTAFYLCASSSQGAGQPQHFGDGTRLSIL.

This clone was observed a handful of times. This chain connects TRBV7-2 to TRBJ1-5; TRBD1 agrees at 7 bases. Germline V gene data show CDR1 as SGHTA and CDR2 as FQGNSA. CDR3 size: 15 residues. V lost 1 base to trimming and J lost 4 bases; unmatched junction nucleotides: 4. CDR3 region: CASSLEGDSNQPQHF. The CDR3 DNA reads TGTGCCAGCAGCTTAGAGGGGGACAGTAATCAGCCCCAGCATTTT. Together with reference TRBV7-2 and TRBJ1-5, the CDR3 gives the full variable domain: GAGVSQSPSNKVTEKGKDVELRCDPISGHTALYWYRQSLGQGLEFLIYFQGNSAPDKSGLPSDRFSAERTGGSVSTLTIQRTQQEDSAVYLCASSLEGDSNQPQHFGDGTRLSIL.

This rearrangement joins TRBV10-3 to TRBJ1-1, with D perhaps matching TRBD1 (5 bases). V lost 6 bases and J lost 4, with 12 bases in between. CDR1 is ENHRY and CDR2 is SYGVKD in the germline V gene. The CDR3 extends over 13 amino acids. CDR3 DNA: TGTGCCATCAGATTGGGGGAGGGCACTGAAGCTTTCTTT. Encoded protein: CAIRLGEGTEAFF.

This clone has a single count. The gene calls are TRBV29-1 and TRBJ1-3; 7 nucleotides align to TRBD1. This CDR3 region has 14 residues. J gave up 2 bases and V 4 bases, and 5 bases lay outside the gene matches. Germline V gives CDR1 SQVTM, CDR2 ANQGSEA. The CDR3 sequence is CSVARTGTGNTIYF. In DNA form, the CDR3 reads TGCAGCGTTGCACGGACAGGCACTGGAAACACCATATATTTT. Together with reference TRBV29-1 and TRBJ1-3, the CDR3 gives the full variable domain: SAVISQKPSRDICQRGTSLTIQCQVDSQVTMMFWYRQQPGQSLTLIATANQGSEATYESGFVIDKFPISRPNLTFSTLTVSNMSPEDSSIYLCSVARTGTGNTIYFGEGSWLTVV.

This chain links TRBV4-1 with TRBJ2-1, with 9 bases lining up with TRBD1. V lost 1 base and J lost 7; bases outside the gene matches: 5. Germline lookup yields CDR1 MGHRA and CDR2 YSYEKL. The CDR3 runs to 15 residues. Written as DNA, the CDR3 is TGCGCCAGCAGCCAAGGGACAGGGGATTTGAATGAGCAGTTCTTC. This encodes CASSQGTGDLNEQFF.

The genes are TRBV19 and TRBJ2-4; the D is unclear. From germline, CDR1 is LNHDA and CDR2 SQIVND (reference sequence). This CDR3 has 15 residues. The V end was cut by 1 base, the J end by 0 bases, with 7 bases between. CDR3 sequence (DNA): TGTGCCAGTAGTATAGTTGCGGTAGCCAAAAACATTCAGTACTTC. Amino acid sequence: CASSIVAVAKNIQYF.

This sequence joins TRBV28 and TRBJ1-2; no firm D call. Germline CDR1 and CDR2: MDHEN and SYDVKM. The CDR3 has 12 amino acids. Trimming stripped 2 bases from V and 3 bases from J, with 4 bases between. The CDR3: CASSLGHYGYTF. The CDR3 DNA sequence: TGTGCCAGCAGTTTAGGCCACTATGGCTACACCTTC.

The chain couples TRBV30 to TRBJ1-2, with 10 bases that match TRBD1. V gave up 7 bases and J gave up 3 bases; unmatched junction bases: 5. There are 13 residues in the CDR3. CDR1 and CDR2 from the germline V gene are GTSNPN and SVGIG (reference sequence). In DNA, the CDR3 is TGTGCCTACGGGACAGGGGTAGACTATGGCTACACCTTC. Encoded protein: CAYGTGVDYGYTF. Variable domain in full (rest from reference TRBV30 and TRBJ1-2): SQTIHQWPATLVQPVGSPLSLECTVEGTSNPNLYWYRQAAGRGLQLLFYSVGIGQISSEVPQNLSASRPQDRQFILSSKKLLLSDSGFYLCAYGTGVDYGYTFGSGTRLTVV.

The gene calls are TRBV6-5 and TRBJ1-1, with D uncertain. The germline V and J ends were trimmed by 6 bases and 7 bases, with 18 bases remaining between them. CDR3 length: 14 residues. Germline loops: CDR1 MNHEY, CDR2 SVGAGI. The CDR3 nucleotides read TGTGCCAGCAGGGCCGTTGGAGCCGGCGGTGAAGCTTTCTTT. Protein: CASRAVGAGGEAFF.